This T cell receptor (beta chain) is from a study of graft-versus-host responses after intestinal transplantation. Across the study: Transplant recipients had multivisceral, liver-intestinal, or isolated intestinal grafts. Recipients across the board were started on anti-thymocyte globulin induction, then kept on tacrolimus and steroids for about three years. Notes on the study in general: Researchers found GvH clones in recipient marrow, and some showed up first in ileum or blood. Peak circulating GvH clone levels were associated with early post-transplant HvG declines.

This CDR3 region has 17 residues. V shed 3 bases and J shed 0 bases, with 12 bases lying between them. Per germline, CDR1 MNHNS and CDR2 SASEGT. About this clone itself: The antigen is unknown.

The data were produced by immunoSEQ multiplex PCR, yet TCRdb's version contains in-frame clones alone and is incomplete. Of about 41,000 clones listed, about 95% are singletons. The V and J genes are TRBV6-1 and TRBJ1-6; D not certain. The input for sequencing was unstimulated CD8+ T cells sorted from spleen or lymph node cells, taken before transplant. This TCR derives from a human donor who was the organ donor for an intestinal transplant. CDR3 sequence reads: CASSESLASSYNSPLHF. The CDR3 DNA is TGTGCCAGCAGTGAGTCATTGGCAAGCTCCTATAATTCACCCCTCCACTTT.